The sequence of this T cell receptor (beta chain) was determined in a study of CD8 T cells in ankylosing spondylitis. Study outcomes and limitations: A TCR beta motif of eight highly homologous variants appeared characteristic of ankylosing spondylitis blood. Clones linked to disease were reported to show significant enrichment in matched ankylosing spondylitis synovial fluid. Disease-associated clones were CD8+ and fairly uncommon in peripheral blood.

Quantitative 5'-RACE with molecular barcodes produced the TCR beta libraries. TCRdb reanalysed the 5' RACE reads using MiXCR and keeps one entry per CDR3 protein. Found here are over 400,000 distinct CDR3 sequences, roughly 25% of them singletons; the top ten hold about 0.92%. In regard to this clonotype: Its target is not known.

The germline V gene has CDR1 SGHAT and CDR2 FQNNGV. This CDR3 region has 16 residues. V lost 5 bases and J 0 bases, leaving 14 bases between the germline ends. The sample was blood, either unsorted or a sorted T cell fraction (not recorded which). The chain uses TRBV11-2 and TRBJ1-3; D remains unclear. The TCR originated in a male donor with ankylosing spondylitis. CDR3 DNA sequence: TGTGCCAGCAGCCAGATCCGGGCCTACTCTGGAAACACCATATATTTT. It translates to CASSQIRAYSGNTIYF.